This entry lists 8 T cell receptor beta chains sequenced from one sample in a study of human T cells and chemical hapten exposure. Unfractionated whole blood served as the source for total RNA extraction. TCRdb used MiXCR to reprocess the 5' RACE reads, holding one entry per CDR3 protein. The sample records around 140,000 distinct CDR3 sequences, around 4% being singletons. The source is a female donor in good health.

This clonotype was counted at least ten times. This chain connects TRBV6-5 to TRBJ2-1; D uncertain. Trimming removed 0 bases at V and 12 bases at J, with 15 bases between. The length of the CDR3 is 14 residues. From germline, CDR1 is MNHEY and CDR2 SVGAGI. For the CDR3, the DNA is TGTGCCAGCAGTTACTCGAACATCCCCCACGGGCAGTTCTTC. Translation: CASSYSNIPHGQFF.

This clonotype was counted ten times or more. The chain combines TRBV5-4 with TRBJ1-1, with D possibly being TRBD1 (6 bases). Germline lookup yields CDR1 SGHNT and CDR2 YYREEE (reference sequence). The CDR3 is 15 residues long. V lost 0 bases to trimming and J lost 0 bases, with 9 bases between them. This CDR3 reads CASSLGGPMNTEAFF. For the CDR3, the DNA is TGTGCCAGCAGCTTGGGGGGGCCCATGAACACTGAAGCTTTCTTT.

The table lists this clonotype with many counts. The V gene is TRBV11-2, the J gene TRBJ1-1; possible D gene TRBD1, 5 bases. Trimming pared 5 bases from V and 0 bases from J, leaving 19 bases between. Germline V lookup: CDR1 SGHAT, CDR2 FQNNGV. The CDR3 extends over 17 amino acids. The CDR3 is CASSRPKGPKLNTEAFF. CDR3 nucleotide sequence: TGTGCCAGCAGCCGGCCTAAGGGACCTAAACTGAACACTGAAGCTTTCTTT. Full variable domain (rest looked up from reference TRBV11-2 and TRBJ1-1): EAGVAQSPRYKIIEKRQSVAFWCNPISGHATLYWYQQILGQGPKLLIQFQNNGVVDDSQLPKDRFSAERLKGVDSTLKIQPAKLEDSAVYLCASSRPKGPKLNTEAFFGQGTRLTVV.

The table lists this clonotype with many counts. The chain carries TRBV20-1 and TRBJ1-2; D unresolved. This CDR3 contains 12 residues. The V end lost 6 bases, the J end lost 4 bases, and 12 bases lay between the germline ends. CDR1 is DFQATT, CDR2 SNEGSKA, per germline (reference sequence). The CDR3 region has the DNA TGCAGTGCAATCGACGCAAGCTATGGCTACACCTTC. It translates to CSAIDASYGYTF.

The sample holds many counts of this clonotype. CDR3 region: CASSYKSGINSPLHF. CDR3 DNA: TGTGCCAGCAGCTATAAGTCGGGCATAAATTCACCCCTCCACTTT. The rearrangement uses TRBV7-2 and TRBJ1-6; no clear D. This CDR3 contains 15 residues. V shed 4 bases and J shed 7 bases, with 14 bases lying between them. CDR1 and CDR2 from the germline V gene are SGHTA and FQGNSA. The full variable domain, with the rest looked up from reference TRBV7-2 and TRBJ1-6, is GAGVSQSPSNKVTEKGKDVELRCDPISGHTALYWYRQSLGQGLEFLIYFQGNSAPDKSGLPSDRFSAERTGGSVSTLTIQRTQQEDSAVYLCASSYKSGINSPLHFGNGTRLTVT.

The chain is built from TRBV5-1 and TRBJ2-2, with D possibly being TRBD2 (6 bases). The CDR3 covers 15 residues. CDR1 is SGHRS, CDR2 YFSETQ, per germline. Deletions cut 4 bases from V and 4 bases from J, with 14 bases between. The CDR3: CASSPRAGGTGELFF. The CDR3 nucleotides are TGCGCCAGCAGCCCTAGGGCCGGGGGCACCGGGGAGCTGTTTTTT.

This clonotype was seen at least ten times. The V gene is TRBV6-1, the J gene TRBJ1-3; TRBD1 agrees at 9 bases. CDR1 is MNHNS and CDR2 is SASEGT in the germline V gene. The CDR3 is 18 residues long. Trimming took 1 base from V and 4 from J; bases not matched to a gene: 11. CDR3 amino acids: CASSEDRDRAFPGNTIYF. In nucleotides, the CDR3 is TGTGCCAGCAGTGAAGACCGGGACAGGGCTTTTCCAGGAAACACCATATATTTT.

Ten or more counts support this clonotype. This chain joins TRBV5-4 and TRBJ2-1, with TRBD1 matching over 9 bases. The length of the CDR3 is 14 residues. CDR1 is SGHNT, CDR2 YYREEE, per germline (reference sequence). V trimming: 9 bases; J trimming: 8 bases; junction bases outside the gene matches: 12. CDR3 DNA sequence: TGTGCCATAAGTACAGGGGGCTTAACGGATGAGCAGTTCTTC. Protein sequence: CAISTGGLTDEQFF.